The 16 T cell receptor beta chains reported below all come from one sample, sequenced in a study of T cell clusters in autoimmune cytopenias. Each sample's input was approximately 270 ng genomic DNA, 30,000 to 45,000 genome equivalents. One tube held mixed TRB-A and TRB-B primer pools for touch-down PCR. TCRdb reanalyzed the multiplex PCR reads and collapses them to one entry per CDR3 protein, without DNA. Its clone listing holds about 3,000 distinct CDR3 sequences. Sequencing used peripheral blood. These receptors were obtained from a human donor with an autoimmune cytopenia or autoimmune hepatitis (not recorded which).

This clonotype registers medium-sized by frequency. The genes are TRBV5-4 and TRBJ1-1; the D call of TRBD1 rests on TCRdb alone, since no DNA is present to check it. Germline V lookup: CDR1 SGHNT, CDR2 YYREEE (reference sequence). This CDR3 has 16 residues. The CDR3 region is CASSSPLDRHNTEAFF.

This clonotype is identified as medium-sized (0.01 to 0.1%) from frequency. CDR3: CASSYSGASTDTQYF. The V and J genes are TRBV6-5 and TRBJ2-3; as DNA is missing, the TRBD2 call by TCRdb cannot be tested. The germline V gene encodes CDR1 MNHEY and CDR2 SVGAGI. The CDR3 has 15 amino acids.

Judged by frequency, this clonotype is medium-sized. The V gene is TRBV5-1, the J gene TRBJ2-2; TCRdb indicates TRBD1, and absent DNA this call remains unverified. Germline V CDR1 and CDR2: SGHRS, YFSETQ. The CDR3 is 15 residues long. The CDR3: CASSFSPGGIGELFF.

By frequency, this clonotype registers medium-sized. This sequence joins TRBV18 and TRBJ2-1; the D call of TRBD2 rests on TCRdb alone, since no DNA is present to check it. CDR1 and CDR2 from the germline V gene are KGHSH and LQKENI. The CDR3 runs 14 residues. CDR3 in amino acids: CASSPNGINNEQFF.

By frequency, this clonotype is medium-sized. The chain is built from TRBV6-5 and TRBJ2-7; TCRdb selects TRBD1, and the lack of DNA leaves this call unchecked. This CDR3 is built from 13 residues. CDR1 and CDR2 (germline): MNHEY, SVGAGI. The CDR3 region is CASSLGESYEQYF.

This clonotype ranks as medium-sized in terms of frequency. This sequence joins TRBV27 and TRBJ2-3; TCRdb lists TRBD2, though no DNA is available to test this call. The germline CDR1 and CDR2 sequences are MNHEY and SMNVEV (reference sequence). The CDR3 extends over 18 amino acids. The CDR3 here is CASSRDFPVPPYTDTQYF.

This clonotype ranks as medium-sized in terms of frequency. V usage is TRBV30 and J usage is TRBJ2-5; lacking DNA, the TRBD1 call made by TCRdb goes unchecked. The length of the CDR3 is 14 residues. Looked up from germline, CDR1 is GTSNPN and CDR2 is SVGIG (reference sequence). The CDR3 sequence is CAWDRQGAGETQYF.

According to its frequency, this clonotype is medium-sized. The CDR3 here is CASSQGQNTGELFF. The chain uses TRBV12-3 or TRBV12-4 and TRBJ2-2; TCRdb's D call, TRBD1, is unchecked because there is no DNA. The CDR3 covers 14 residues.

This clonotype is identified as medium-sized from frequency. This chain connects TRBV27 to TRBJ2-7; the TRBD1 assignment by TCRdb is unverifiable without DNA. The germline V gene encodes CDR1 MNHEY and CDR2 SMNVEV (reference sequence). The CDR3 sequence is 14 residues long. The CDR3 sequence is CASSPQGPTYEQYF.

This clonotype is deemed medium-sized by its frequency. The CDR3 region is CSATRGNANTGELFF. This chain uses TRBV20-1 with TRBJ2-2. The CDR3 extends over 15 amino acids. From germline, CDR1 is DFQATT and CDR2 SNEGSKA (reference sequence).

This clonotype registers medium-sized by frequency. The chain employs TRBV6-5 and TRBJ2-1; TCRdb returns TRBD1, unconfirmable since there is no DNA. CDR3 length equals 14 residues. Germline V CDR1 and CDR2: MNHEY, SVGAGI. The CDR3 spells CASSRRDWGNEQFF.

This clonotype is called medium-sized based on its frequency. The chain links TRBV13 to TRBJ2-2; TCRdb reports TRBD2, a call that lacks DNA to check it against. The V gene's germline CDR1 is PRHDT and CDR2 FYEKMQ (reference sequence). CDR3 length: 16 amino acids. The CDR3 reads CASSSLAGTSSGELFF. The whole variable domain, remainder taken from reference TRBV13 and TRBJ2-2, is AAGVIQSPRHLIKEKRETATLKCYPIPRHDTVYWYQQGPGQDPQFLISFYEKMQSDKGSIPDRFSAQQFSDYHSELNMSSLELGDSALYFCASSSLAGTSSGELFFGEGSRLTVL.

This clonotype is called medium-sized based on its frequency. V gene TRBV15 combines with J gene TRBJ1-2; the D gene TCRdb calls, TRBD1, cannot be checked with no DNA. The CDR3 runs 15 residues. The germline CDR1 and CDR2 sequences are LNHNV and YYDKDF (reference sequence). The CDR3: CATSRLKTGDYGYTF.

This clonotype ranks as medium-sized in terms of frequency. This chain uses TRBV6-2 or TRBV6-3 with TRBJ1-1; TCRdb's D call, TRBD1, is unchecked because there is no DNA. The CDR3 spans 12 residues. Germline V gives CDR1 MNHEY, CDR2 SVGEGT. The CDR3 spells CASLGTATEAFF.

This clonotype registers medium-sized by frequency. This chain uses TRBV6-5 with TRBJ1-3; TCRdb designates TRBD1, a call that cannot be tested without DNA. The CDR3 has 15 residues. CDR1 and CDR2 from the germline V gene are MNHEY and SVGAGI. CDR3 residues: CASSVGTVSGNTIYF.

Its frequency marks this clonotype as medium-sized. This chain uses TRBV6-6 with TRBJ2-7; TCRdb's D call, TRBD1, is unchecked because there is no DNA. CDR1 is MNHNY and CDR2 is SVGAGI in the germline V gene (reference sequence). This CDR3 region has 13 residues. CDR3 residues: CASSLDSPHEQYF.